This TCR beta chain was sequenced during a study of patients and donors after allogeneic stem cell transplantation (dated by TCRdb to 2020 to 2022). Library creation used RT-PCR. The instrument given in TCRdb is NextSeq 550. Clones were called with MiXCR by TCRdb after fastp trimmed the public reads at Q25, and only in-frame beta chains were retained. Rows are combined by CDR3 protein, so each entry shows the most common genes and DNA. The sample includes about a million distinct CDR3 sequences, with more than 15% observed a single time. The leading ten clones occupy 6% of the sample. Regarding this clonotype: What antigen it recognizes has not been identified. The input lacks base qualities; no much larger clone sits a single base away.

The germline V gene (reference sequence) specifies LNHDA as CDR1 and SQIVND as CDR2. The CDR3 runs 14 amino acids, cysteine and phenylalanine included. Of all the DNA, just the CDR3 is kept, 42 bases in frame from base 1. V gives up 10 bases and J gives up 2 bases, and the segment between their germline ends measures 18 bases. The clonotype originates from a human donor who was either an allogeneic HSCT recipient or a stem cell or donor lymphocyte infusion donor (not recorded which). It is not recorded whose cells these are; they may come from a transplant donor. Sequences were obtained from blood, either unsorted or a sorted T cell fraction (not recorded which). The V and J segments used are TRBV19 and TRBJ2-7, with TRBD2 perhaps the D gene, on 6 matching bases. The bases are TGTGCCACTAAACCCGGGACGGGAGCCTACGAGCAGTACTTC. Translated, it reads CATKPGTGAYEQYF. Extended through the reference TRBV19 and TRBJ2-7 proteins, this CDR3 yields the full variable domain: DGGITQSPKYLFRKEGQNVTLSCEQNLNHDAMYWYRQDPGQGLRLIYYSQIVNDFQKGDIAEGYSVSREKKESFPLTVTSAQKNPTAFYLCATKPGTGAYEQYFGPGTRLTVT.